This TCR beta chain was captured by sequencing in a study of cytomegalovirus exposure and HLA in healthy donors. This CDR3 is built from 16 residues. The V gene lost 5 bases and the J gene lost 2 bases, with 17 bases spanning the gap. Germline CDR1 reads MDHEN; CDR2 reads SYDVKM. Assay: immunoSEQ multiplex PCR; the TCRdb copy retains only in-frame clones and omits some. The data contain about 55,000 clones, 90% of them singletons. Sequencing was carried out using PBMCs. V usage is TRBV28 and J usage is TRBJ2-3, with a possible D match to TRBD2 (5 bases). This sequence was found in a man between 18 and 29 years old in good health and CMV-seronegative. Here the CDR3 reads CASSPELRTSTDTQYF. CDR3 nucleotides: TGTGCCAGCAGTCCCGAGTTGCGGACTTCCACAGATACGCAGTATTTT.